This entry is about one T cell receptor beta chain. The antigen is not known. RNA served as the template for amplifying TCR beta CDR3 regions. First-round RT-PCR with HTBI primers preceded a second-round multiplex PCR. TCRdb recomputed calls from the multiplex PCR reads with MiXCR, one row per CDR3 protein. The profile covers 200,000 to 250,000 distinct CDR3 sequences, with 45% appearing a single time and roughly half taken by the ten largest. This entry belongs to a study of Graves' ophthalmopathy and Graves' hyperthyroidism. Study-level results: Ophthalmopathy cases were distinguished from stable hyperthyroidism by a 13-signature model, reaching about 85% sensitivity and 70% to 84% specificity. This model predicted ophthalmopathy progression (sensitivity around 71%, specificity approximately 77%).

The CDR3 loop spans 13 amino acids. V lost 5 bases to trimming and J lost 1 base, with 8 bases between them. CDR1 is SEHNR, CDR2 FQNEAQ, per germline (reference sequence). Source material: peripheral blood. This TCR was sampled from an adult man with Graves' ophthalmopathy. The chain recombines TRBV7-9 with TRBJ1-1, with D uncertain. CDR3: CASSAIGNTEAFF. The CDR3 DNA sequence: TGTGCCAGCAGCGCCATAGGGAACACTGAAGCTTTCTTT.